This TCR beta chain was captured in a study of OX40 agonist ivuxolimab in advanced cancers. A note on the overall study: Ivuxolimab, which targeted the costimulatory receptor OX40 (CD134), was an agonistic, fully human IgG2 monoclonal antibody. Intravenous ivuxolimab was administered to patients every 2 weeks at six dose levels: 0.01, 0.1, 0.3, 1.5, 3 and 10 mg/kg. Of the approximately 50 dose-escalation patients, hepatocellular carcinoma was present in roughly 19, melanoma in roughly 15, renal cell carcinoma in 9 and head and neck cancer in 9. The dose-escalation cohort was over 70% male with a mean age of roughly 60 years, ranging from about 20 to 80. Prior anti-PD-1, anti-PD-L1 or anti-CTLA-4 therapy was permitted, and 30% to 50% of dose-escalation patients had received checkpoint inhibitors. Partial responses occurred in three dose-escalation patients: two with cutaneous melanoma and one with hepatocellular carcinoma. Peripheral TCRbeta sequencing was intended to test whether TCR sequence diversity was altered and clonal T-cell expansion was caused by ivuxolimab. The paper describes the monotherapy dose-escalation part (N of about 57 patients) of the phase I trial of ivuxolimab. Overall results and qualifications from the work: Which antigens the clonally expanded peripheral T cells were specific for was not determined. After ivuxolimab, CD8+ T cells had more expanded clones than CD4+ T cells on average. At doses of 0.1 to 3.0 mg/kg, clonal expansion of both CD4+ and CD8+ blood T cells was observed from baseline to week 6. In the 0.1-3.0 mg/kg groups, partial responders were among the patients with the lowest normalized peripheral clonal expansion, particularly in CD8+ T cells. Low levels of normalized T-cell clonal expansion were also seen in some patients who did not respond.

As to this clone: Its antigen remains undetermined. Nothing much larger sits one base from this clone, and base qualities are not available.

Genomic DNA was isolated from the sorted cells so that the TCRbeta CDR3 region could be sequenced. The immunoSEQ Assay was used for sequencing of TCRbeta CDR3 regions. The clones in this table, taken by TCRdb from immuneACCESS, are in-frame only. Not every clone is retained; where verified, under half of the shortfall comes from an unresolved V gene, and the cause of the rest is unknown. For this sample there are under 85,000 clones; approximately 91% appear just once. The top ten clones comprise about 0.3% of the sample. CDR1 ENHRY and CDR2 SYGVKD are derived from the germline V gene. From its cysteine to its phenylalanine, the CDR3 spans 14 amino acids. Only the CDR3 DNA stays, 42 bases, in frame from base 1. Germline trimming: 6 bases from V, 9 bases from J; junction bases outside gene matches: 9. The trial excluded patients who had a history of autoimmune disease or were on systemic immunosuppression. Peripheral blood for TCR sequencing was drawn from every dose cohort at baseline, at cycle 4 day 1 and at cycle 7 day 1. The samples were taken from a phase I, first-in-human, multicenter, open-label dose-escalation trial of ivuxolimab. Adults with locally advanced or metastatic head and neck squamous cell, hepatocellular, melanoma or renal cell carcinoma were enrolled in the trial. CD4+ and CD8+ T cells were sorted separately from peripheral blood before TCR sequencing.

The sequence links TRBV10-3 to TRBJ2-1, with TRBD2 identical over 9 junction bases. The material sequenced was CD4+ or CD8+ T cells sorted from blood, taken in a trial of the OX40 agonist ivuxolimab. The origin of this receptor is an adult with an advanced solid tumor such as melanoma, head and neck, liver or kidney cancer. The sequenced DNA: TGTGCCATCAGAGTGGCTAGCGGGAAGGCTGAGCAGTTCTTC. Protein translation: CAIRVASGKAEQFF.